This T cell receptor beta chain was sequenced in a study of T-cell memory formation after mild COVID-19. The CDR3 is 18 amino acids. The J segment lost 3 bases and the V segment lost 2 bases, leaving 6 bases of the junction unmatched. The germline V gene encodes CDR1 SGHRS and CDR2 YFSETQ. Study results and limitations: A second wave expanding day 15 to 37 was CD4+-biased; contracting clones were balanced. Within pre-infection memory, some responding clones were found, suggesting cross-reactive memory joined.

5'RACE with constant-segment primers yielded barcoded, UMI-tagged TCR alpha and TCR beta cDNA libraries. Each CDR3 protein is one row after TCRdb ran MiXCR on the 5' RACE reads. The repertoire includes approximately 300,000 distinct CDR3 sequences, 15% to 20% of them detected once, and around 20% sits in the top ten. This clonotype was observed a few times. As yet, its antigen is unknown. This sequence joins TRBV5-1 and TRBJ2-2; 14 nucleotides agree with TRBD2. The receptor was derived from a man between 18 and 35 years old who had mild COVID-19 (a few samples of this study predate the infection). Cell type and time point are not known. The sample consisted of PBMCs or a T cell subset sorted from them (not recorded which). CDR3 region: CASSLRGLAGDYTGELFF. DNA of the CDR3: TGCGCCAGCAGCTTAAGGGGACTAGCGGGGGACTACACCGGGGAGCTGTTTTTT.